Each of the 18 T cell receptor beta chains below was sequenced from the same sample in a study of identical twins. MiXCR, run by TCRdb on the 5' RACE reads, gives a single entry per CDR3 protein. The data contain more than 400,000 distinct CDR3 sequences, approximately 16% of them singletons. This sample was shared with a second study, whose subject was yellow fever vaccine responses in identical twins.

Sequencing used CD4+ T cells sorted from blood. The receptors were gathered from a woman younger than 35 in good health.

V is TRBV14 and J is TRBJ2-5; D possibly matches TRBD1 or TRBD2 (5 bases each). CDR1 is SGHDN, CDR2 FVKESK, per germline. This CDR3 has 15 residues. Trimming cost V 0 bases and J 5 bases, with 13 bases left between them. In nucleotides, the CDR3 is TGTGCCAGCAGCCAAGACCGGATGGGACGGGAGACCCAGTACTTC. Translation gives CASSQDRMGRETQYF.

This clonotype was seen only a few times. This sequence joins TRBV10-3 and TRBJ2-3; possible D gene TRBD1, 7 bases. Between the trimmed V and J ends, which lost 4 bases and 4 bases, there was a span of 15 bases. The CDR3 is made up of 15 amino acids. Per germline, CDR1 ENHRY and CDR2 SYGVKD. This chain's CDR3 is CAISAGGQFSDTQYF. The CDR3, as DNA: TGTGCCATCAGTGCCGGGGGACAGTTCTCAGATACGCAGTATTTT.

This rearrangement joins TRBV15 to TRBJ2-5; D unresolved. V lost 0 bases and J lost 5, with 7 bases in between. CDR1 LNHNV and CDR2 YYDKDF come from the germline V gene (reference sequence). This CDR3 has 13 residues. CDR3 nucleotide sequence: TGTGCCACCAGCAGAGAGGGATGGGAGACCCAGTACTTC. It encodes CATSREGWETQYF. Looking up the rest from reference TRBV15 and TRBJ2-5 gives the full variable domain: DAMVIQNPRYQVTQFGKPVTLSCSQTLNHNVMYWYQQKSSQAPKLLFHYYDKDFNNEADTPDNFQSRRPNTSFCFLDIRSPGLGDTAMYLCATSREGWETQYFGPGTRLLVL.

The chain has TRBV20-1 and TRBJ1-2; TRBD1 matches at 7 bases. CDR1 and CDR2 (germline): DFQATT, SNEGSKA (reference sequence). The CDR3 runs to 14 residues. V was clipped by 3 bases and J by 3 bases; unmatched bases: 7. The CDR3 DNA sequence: TGCAGTGCTAGCAGGGGGGCGCCCGACTATGGCTACACCTTC. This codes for CSASRGAPDYGYTF.

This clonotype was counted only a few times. CDR3 nucleotide sequence: TGTGCCAGCAGCCAAGATTCTCTGGGGCGGGTAGAGACCCAGTACTTC. Its translation is CASSQDSLGRVETQYF. V usage is TRBV4-2 and J usage is TRBJ2-5, with D perhaps given as TRBD1 or TRBD2 (5 bases each). In germline, CDR1 is LGHNA, CDR2 YNFKEQ. The ends were cut back, 0 bases at V and 4 bases at J, with 15 bases in the middle. There are 16 residues in the CDR3.

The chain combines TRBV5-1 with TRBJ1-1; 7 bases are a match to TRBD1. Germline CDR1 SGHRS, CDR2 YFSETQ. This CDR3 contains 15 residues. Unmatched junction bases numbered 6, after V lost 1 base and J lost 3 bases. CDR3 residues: CASSLSGRGYTEAFF. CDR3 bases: TGCGCCAGCAGCTTGTCCGGCAGGGGGTACACTGAAGCTTTCTTT.

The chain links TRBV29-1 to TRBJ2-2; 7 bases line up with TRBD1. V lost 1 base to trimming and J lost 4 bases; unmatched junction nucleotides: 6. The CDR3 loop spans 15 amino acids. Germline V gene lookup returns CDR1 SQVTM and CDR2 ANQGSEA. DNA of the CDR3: TGCAGCGTTGAAGCAAGGGGGCTGAGCACCGGGGAGCTGTTTTTT. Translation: CSVEARGLSTGELFF.

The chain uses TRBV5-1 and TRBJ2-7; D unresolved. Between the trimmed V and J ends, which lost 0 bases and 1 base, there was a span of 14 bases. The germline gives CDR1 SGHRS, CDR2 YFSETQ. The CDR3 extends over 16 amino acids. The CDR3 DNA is TGCGCCAGCAGCTTGGCCTATGAAGGTCCGTCCTACGAGCAGTACTTC. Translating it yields CASSLAYEGPSYEQYF.

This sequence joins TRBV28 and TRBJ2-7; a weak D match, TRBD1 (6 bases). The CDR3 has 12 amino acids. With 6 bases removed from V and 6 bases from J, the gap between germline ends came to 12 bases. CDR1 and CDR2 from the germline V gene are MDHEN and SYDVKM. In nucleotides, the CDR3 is TGTGCCAGCAGGAAAACAGGGAGCGAGCAGTACTTC. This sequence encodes CASRKTGSEQYF. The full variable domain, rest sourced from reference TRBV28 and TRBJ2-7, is DVKVTQSSRYLVKRTGEKVFLECVQDMDHENMFWYRQDPGLGLRLIYFSYDVKMKEKGDIPEGYSVSREKKERFSLILESASTNQTSMYLCASRKTGSEQYFGPGTRLTVT.

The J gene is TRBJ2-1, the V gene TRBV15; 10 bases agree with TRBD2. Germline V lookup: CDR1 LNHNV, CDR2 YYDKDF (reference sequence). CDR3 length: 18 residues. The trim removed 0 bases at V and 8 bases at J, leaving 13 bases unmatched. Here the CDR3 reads CATSRDLAGATRGDEQFF. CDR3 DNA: TGTGCCACCAGCAGAGATCTAGCGGGAGCCACCCGAGGGGATGAGCAGTTCTTC.

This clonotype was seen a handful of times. CDR3 region: CASSYSPGTSGTDTQYF. The CDR3 DNA reads as TGTGCCAGCAGTTACTCACCCGGGACTAGCGGCACAGATACGCAGTATTTT. The rearrangement links TRBV6-2 or TRBV6-3 to TRBJ2-3, with 10 bases that match TRBD2. CDR3 length: 17 amino acids. Germline lookup yields CDR1 MNHEY and CDR2 SVGEGT. Trimming at V came to 0 bases and at J to 1 base, leaving 4 bases not matched to a gene.

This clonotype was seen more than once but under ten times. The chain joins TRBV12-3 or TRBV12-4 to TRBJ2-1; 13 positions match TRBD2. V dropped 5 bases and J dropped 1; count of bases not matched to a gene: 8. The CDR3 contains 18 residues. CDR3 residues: CASSPGLAGVGSYNEQFF. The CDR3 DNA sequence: TGTGCCAGCAGTCCAGGACTAGCGGGAGTCGGGTCCTACAATGAGCAGTTCTTC.

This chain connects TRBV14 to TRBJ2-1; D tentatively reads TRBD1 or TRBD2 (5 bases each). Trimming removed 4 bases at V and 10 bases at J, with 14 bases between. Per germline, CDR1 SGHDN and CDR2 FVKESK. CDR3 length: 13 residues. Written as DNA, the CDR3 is TGTGCCAGCAGCCTAGGGACCCTCACAGAGCAGTTCTTC. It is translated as CASSLGTLTEQFF.

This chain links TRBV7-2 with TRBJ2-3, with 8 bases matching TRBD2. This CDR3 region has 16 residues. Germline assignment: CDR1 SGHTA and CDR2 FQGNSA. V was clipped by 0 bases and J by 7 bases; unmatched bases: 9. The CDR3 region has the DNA TGTGCCAGCAGCTTAGCCGCCCTAGCGGGTGGCAATACGCAGTATTTT. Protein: CASSLAALAGGNTQYF.

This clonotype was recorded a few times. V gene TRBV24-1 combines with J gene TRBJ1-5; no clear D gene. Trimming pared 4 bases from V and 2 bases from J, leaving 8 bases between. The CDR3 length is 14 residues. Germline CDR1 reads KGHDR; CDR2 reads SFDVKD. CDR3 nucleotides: TGTGCCACCAGTGACAGGTTAGGCAATCAGCCCCAGCATTTT. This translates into CATSDRLGNQPQHF.

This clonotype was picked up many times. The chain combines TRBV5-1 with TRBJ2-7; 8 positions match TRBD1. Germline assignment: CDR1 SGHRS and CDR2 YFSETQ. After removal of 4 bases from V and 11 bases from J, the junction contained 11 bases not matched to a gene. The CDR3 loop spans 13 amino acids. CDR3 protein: CASSTDDRGMKYF. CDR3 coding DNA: TGCGCCAGCAGCACCGACGACAGGGGAATGAAGTACTTC.

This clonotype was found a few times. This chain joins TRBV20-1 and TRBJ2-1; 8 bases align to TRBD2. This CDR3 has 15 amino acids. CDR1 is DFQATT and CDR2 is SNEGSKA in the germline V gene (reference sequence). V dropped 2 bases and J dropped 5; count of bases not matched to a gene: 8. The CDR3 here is CSARSGTSPNNEQFF. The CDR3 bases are TGCAGTGCTAGAAGTGGGACTAGTCCCAACAATGAGCAGTTCTTC.

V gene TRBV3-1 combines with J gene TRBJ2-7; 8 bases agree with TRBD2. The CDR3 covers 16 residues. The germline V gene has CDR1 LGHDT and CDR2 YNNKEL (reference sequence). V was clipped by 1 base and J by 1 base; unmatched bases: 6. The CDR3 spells CASSQALASGSYEQYF. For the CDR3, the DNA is TGTGCCAGCAGCCAAGCTTTAGCTAGCGGGTCCTACGAGCAGTACTTC.